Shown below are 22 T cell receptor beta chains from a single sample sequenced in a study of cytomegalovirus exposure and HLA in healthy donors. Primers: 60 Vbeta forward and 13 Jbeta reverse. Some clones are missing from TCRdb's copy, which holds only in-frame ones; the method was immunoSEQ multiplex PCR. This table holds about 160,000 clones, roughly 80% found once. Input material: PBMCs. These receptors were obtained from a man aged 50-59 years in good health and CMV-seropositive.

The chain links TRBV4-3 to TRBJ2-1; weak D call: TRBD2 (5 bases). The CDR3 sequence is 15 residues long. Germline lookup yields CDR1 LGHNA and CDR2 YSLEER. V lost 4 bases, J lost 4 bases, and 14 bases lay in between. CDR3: CASSLKRTPYNEQFF. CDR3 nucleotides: TGCGCCAGCAGCCTCAAGCGGACCCCTTACAATGAGCAGTTCTTC.

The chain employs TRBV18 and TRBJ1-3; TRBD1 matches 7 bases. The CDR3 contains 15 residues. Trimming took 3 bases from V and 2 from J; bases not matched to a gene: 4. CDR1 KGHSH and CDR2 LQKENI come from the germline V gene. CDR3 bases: TGTGCCAGCTCACCTCAAGGGGGCCCTGGAAACACCATATATTTT. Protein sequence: CASSPQGGPGNTIYF.

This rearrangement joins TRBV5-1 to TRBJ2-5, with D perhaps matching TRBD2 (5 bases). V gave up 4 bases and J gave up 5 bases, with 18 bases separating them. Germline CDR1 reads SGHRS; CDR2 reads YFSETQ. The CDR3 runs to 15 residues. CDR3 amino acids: CASSTSGSKRETQYF. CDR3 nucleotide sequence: TGCGCCAGCAGCACCTCCGGTTCCAAGCGGGAGACCCAGTACTTC.

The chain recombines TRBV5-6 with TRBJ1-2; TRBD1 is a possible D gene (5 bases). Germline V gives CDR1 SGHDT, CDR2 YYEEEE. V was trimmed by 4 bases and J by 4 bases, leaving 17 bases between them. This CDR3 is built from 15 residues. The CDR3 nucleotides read TGTGCCAGCAGCCCAAATATAGATACAGGCTATGGCTACACCTTC. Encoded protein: CASSPNIDTGYGYTF.

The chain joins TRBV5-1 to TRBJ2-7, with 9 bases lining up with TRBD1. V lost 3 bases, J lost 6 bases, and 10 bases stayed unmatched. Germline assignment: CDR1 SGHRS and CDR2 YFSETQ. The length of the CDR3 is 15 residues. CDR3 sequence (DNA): TGCGCCAGCAGCTCGTACAGGGGGCTCGAGCCCGAGCAGTACTTC. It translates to CASSSYRGLEPEQYF.

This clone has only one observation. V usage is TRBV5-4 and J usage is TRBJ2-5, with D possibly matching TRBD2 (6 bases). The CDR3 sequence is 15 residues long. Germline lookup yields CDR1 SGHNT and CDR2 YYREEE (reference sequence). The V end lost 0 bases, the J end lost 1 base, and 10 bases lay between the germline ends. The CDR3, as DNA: TGTGCCAGCAGCTTGGAGGAGGGCCTCCAAGAGACCCAGTACTTC. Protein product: CASSLEEGLQETQYF.

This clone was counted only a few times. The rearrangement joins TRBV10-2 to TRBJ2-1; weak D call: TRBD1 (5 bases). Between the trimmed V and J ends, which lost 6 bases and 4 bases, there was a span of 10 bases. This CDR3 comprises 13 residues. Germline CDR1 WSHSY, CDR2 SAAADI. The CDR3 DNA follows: TGCGCCAGCAGGGGGCCCCCATACAATGAGCAGTTCTTC. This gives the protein CASRGPPYNEQFF.

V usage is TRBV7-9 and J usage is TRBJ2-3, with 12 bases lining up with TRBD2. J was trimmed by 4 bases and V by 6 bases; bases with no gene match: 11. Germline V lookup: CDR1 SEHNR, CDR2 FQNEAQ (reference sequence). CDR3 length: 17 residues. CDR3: CASSSGLAGRYADTQYF. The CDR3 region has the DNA TGTGCCAGCAGTTCAGGACTAGCGGGGCGGTACGCAGATACGCAGTATTTT.

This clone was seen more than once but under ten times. CDR3 sequence (DNA): TGTGCCACCAGCGTGAACAGGGGGATTGGAAAACTGTTTTTT. Amino acid sequence: CATSVNRGIGKLFF. The J gene is TRBJ1-4, the V gene TRBV15; 8 positions match TRBD1. CDR3 length equals 14 residues. Germline CDR1 and CDR2: LNHNV and YYDKDF (reference sequence). With V trimmed by 5 bases and J by 10 bases, 9 bases remained unmatched. The full variable domain, with the rest looked up from reference TRBV15 and TRBJ1-4, is DAMVIQNPRYQVTQFGKPVTLSCSQTLNHNVMYWYQQKSSQAPKLLFHYYDKDFNNEADTPDNFQSRRPNTSFCFLDIRSPGLGDTAMYLCATSVNRGIGKLFFGSGTQLSVL.

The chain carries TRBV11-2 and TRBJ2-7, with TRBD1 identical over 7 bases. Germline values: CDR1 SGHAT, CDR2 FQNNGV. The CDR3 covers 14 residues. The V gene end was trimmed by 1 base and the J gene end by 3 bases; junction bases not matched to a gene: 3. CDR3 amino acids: CASSLATGDYEQYF. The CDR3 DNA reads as TGTGCCAGCAGCTTAGCTACAGGGGACTACGAGCAGTACTTC.

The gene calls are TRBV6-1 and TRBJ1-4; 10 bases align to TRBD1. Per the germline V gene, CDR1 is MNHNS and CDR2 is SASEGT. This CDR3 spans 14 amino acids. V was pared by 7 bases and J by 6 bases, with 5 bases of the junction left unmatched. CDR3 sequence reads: CASMTGGADEKLFF. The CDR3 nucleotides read TGTGCCAGCATGACAGGGGGCGCCGATGAAAAACTGTTTTTT.

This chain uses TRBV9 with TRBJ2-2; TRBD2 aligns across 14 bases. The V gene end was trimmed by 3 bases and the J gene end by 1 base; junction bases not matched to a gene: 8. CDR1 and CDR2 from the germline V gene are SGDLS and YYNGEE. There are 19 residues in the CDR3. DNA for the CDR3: TGTGCCAGCAGCGATTCCGGGACTAGCGGGGGCCGGAACACCGGGGAGCTGTTTTTT. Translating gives CASSDSGTSGGRNTGELFF.

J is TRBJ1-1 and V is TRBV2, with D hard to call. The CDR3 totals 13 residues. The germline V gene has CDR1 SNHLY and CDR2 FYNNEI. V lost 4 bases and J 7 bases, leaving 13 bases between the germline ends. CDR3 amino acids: CASSGQPPNEAFF. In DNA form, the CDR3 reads TGTGCCAGCAGTGGACAACCGCCAAATGAAGCTTTCTTT. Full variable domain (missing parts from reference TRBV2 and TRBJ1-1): EPEVTQTPSHQVTQMGQEVILRCVPISNHLYFYWYRQILGQKVEFLVSFYNNEISEKSEIFDDQFSVERPDGSNFTLKIRSTKLEDSAMYFCASSGQPPNEAFFGQGTRLTVV.

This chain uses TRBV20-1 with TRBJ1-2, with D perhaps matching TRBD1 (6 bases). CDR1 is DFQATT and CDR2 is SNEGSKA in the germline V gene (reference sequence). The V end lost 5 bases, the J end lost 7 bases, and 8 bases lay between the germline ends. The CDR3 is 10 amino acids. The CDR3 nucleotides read TGCAGTGCTCGGACAGCTGGCTACACCTTC. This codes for CSARTAGYTF.

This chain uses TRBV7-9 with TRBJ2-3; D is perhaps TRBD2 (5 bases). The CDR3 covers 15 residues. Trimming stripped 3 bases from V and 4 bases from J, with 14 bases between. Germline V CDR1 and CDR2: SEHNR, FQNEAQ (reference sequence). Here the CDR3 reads CASSFSLVRSDTQYF. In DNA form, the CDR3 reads TGTGCCAGCAGCTTTTCACTAGTACGTTCAGATACGCAGTATTTT.

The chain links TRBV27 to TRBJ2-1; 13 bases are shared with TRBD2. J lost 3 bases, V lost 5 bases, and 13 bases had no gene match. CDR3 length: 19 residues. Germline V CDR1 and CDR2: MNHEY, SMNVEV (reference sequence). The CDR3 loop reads CASSAPTSGGPNFYNEQFF. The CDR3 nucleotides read TGTGCCAGCAGTGCCCCGACTAGCGGGGGGCCGAACTTCTACAATGAGCAGTTCTTC.

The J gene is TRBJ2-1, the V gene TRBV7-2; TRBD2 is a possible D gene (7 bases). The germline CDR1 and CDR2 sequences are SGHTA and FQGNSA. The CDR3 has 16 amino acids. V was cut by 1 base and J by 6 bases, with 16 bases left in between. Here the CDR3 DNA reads TGTGCCAGCAGCTTAGGAGGGGGGGCGTTCGGCAATGAGCAGTTCTTC. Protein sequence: CASSLGGGAFGNEQFF. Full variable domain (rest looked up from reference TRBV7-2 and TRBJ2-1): GAGVSQSPSNKVTEKGKDVELRCDPISGHTALYWYRQSLGQGLEFLIYFQGNSAPDKSGLPSDRFSAERTGGSVSTLTIQRTQQEDSAVYLCASSLGGGAFGNEQFFGPGTRLTVL.

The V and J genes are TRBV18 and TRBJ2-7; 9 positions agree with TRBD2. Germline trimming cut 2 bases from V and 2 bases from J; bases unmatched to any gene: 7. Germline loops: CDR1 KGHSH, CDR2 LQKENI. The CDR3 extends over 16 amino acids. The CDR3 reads CASSPRAGGRAYEQYF. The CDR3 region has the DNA TGTGCCAGCTCACCAAGAGCGGGGGGCCGAGCCTACGAGCAGTACTTC.

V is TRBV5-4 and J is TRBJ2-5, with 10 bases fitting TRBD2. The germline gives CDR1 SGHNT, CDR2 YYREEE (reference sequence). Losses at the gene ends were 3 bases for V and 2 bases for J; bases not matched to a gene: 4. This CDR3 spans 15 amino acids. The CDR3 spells CASSSSGGHQETQYF. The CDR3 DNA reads TGTGCCAGCAGCTCTAGCGGGGGCCATCAAGAGACCCAGTACTTC.

CDR3 amino acids: CASSPHLGQRYEQYF. Here the CDR3 DNA reads TGTGCCAGCAGCCCCCATTTGGGACAGAGGTACGAGCAGTACTTC. This sequence joins TRBV7-9 and TRBJ2-7, with 7 bases fitting TRBD1. Trimming took 5 bases from V and 4 from J; bases not matched to a gene: 11. The germline V gene has CDR1 SEHNR and CDR2 FQNEAQ (reference sequence). This CDR3 is 15 amino acids long.

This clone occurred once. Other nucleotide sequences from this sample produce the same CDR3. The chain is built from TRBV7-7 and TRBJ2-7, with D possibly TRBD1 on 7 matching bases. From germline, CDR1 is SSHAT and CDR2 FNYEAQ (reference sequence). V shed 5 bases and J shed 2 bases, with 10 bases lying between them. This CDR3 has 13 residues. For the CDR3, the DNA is TGTGCCAGCAGCCCAGGGGGGCCCTACGAGCAGTACTTC. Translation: CASSPGGPYEQYF.

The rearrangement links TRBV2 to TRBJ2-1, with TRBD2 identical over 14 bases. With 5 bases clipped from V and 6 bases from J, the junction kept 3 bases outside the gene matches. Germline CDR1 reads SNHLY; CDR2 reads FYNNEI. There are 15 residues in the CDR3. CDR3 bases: TGTGCCAGCAGTCCCGGACTAGCGGGGGGCAATGAGCAGTTCTTC. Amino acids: CASSPGLAGGNEQFF.